This T cell receptor (beta chain) is drawn from a study of T cells in Graves' hyperthyroidism and ophthalmopathy. V was trimmed by 3 bases and J by 8 bases, leaving 10 bases between them. The CDR3 is 12 residues long. Only a few counts were recorded for this clonotype. The CDR3 regions of TCR beta were amplified from RNA transcripts. With the HTBI primer set, the TCR CDR3 went through a first round of RT-PCR. TCRdb reprocessed the multiplex PCR reads via MiXCR and lists one record per CDR3 protein. The sample holds under 400,000 distinct CDR3 sequences, more than 20% seen once. The clonotype originates from a man aged 50 to 60 with Graves' hyperthyroidism. The chain uses TRBV12-3 or TRBV12-4 and TRBJ1-1; D is possibly TRBD1 (5 bases). The material sequenced was blood. The CDR3 DNA reads as TGTGCCAGCAGTTTCGGCAGGGAAGAAGCTTTCTTT. Protein sequence: CASSFGREEAFF.